These 30 T cell receptor beta chains originate from one sample sequenced in a study of shared clonotypes between healthy human individuals. CD45RO-negative, CCR7-positively selected cells formed the naive CD8 fraction, excluding terminally differentiated effector memory CD45RA+ cells. The data were produced by immunoSEQ multiplex PCR, yet TCRdb's version contains in-frame clones alone and is incomplete. The sample shows some 800,000 clones, about 92% of them seen only once. The sequenced material came from naive CD8+ T cells sorted from blood. These TCRs come from a man in his thirties or forties in good health.

The V and J genes are TRBV27 and TRBJ1-5; D is unclear. The CDR3 has 12 residues. Germline CDR1 reads MNHEY; CDR2 reads SMNVEV (reference sequence). Trimming pared 4 bases from V and 3 bases from J, leaving 4 bases between. The CDR3 spells CASSSLNQPQHF. CDR3 bases: TGTGCCAGCAGTTCGCTCAATCAGCCCCAGCATTTT.

CDR3 residues: CASSEGLAGVESTGELFF. CDR3 DNA sequence: TGTGCCAGCAGCGAAGGACTAGCGGGAGTCGAGAGCACCGGGGAGCTGTTTTTT. V gene TRBV9 combines with J gene TRBJ2-2; 13 bases map to TRBD2. The CDR3 sequence is 18 residues long. With V trimmed by 3 bases and J by 4 bases, 9 bases remained unmatched. CDR1 is SGDLS and CDR2 is YYNGEE in the germline V gene.

The chain links TRBV28 to TRBJ1-2, with D unclear. Trimming took 5 bases from V and 7 from J, leaving 17 bases between them. The CDR3 is 14 residues long. Germline CDR1 and CDR2: MDHEN and SYDVKM. The CDR3 here is CASSRRSTTRGYTF. The CDR3 bases are TGTGCCAGCAGTAGAAGATCGACTACGCGTGGCTACACCTTC.

The V gene is TRBV7-9, the J gene TRBJ1-4; 9 bases fit TRBD1. The CDR3 length is 17 residues. Germline V gene lookup returns CDR1 SEHNR and CDR2 FQNEAQ (reference sequence). With V trimmed by 5 bases and J by 7 bases, 14 bases remained unmatched. Written as DNA, the CDR3 is TGTGCCAGCAGCCCCCGTCTCATCGGGACAGGGCCTGAAAAACTGTTTTTT. It codes for CASSPRLIGTGPEKLFF.

CDR3 in DNA: TGTGCCAGCAGCACGATACTAGCGGAGGACACAGATACGCAGTATTTT. It codes for CASSTILAEDTDTQYF. The J gene is TRBJ2-3, the V gene TRBV11-2, with TRBD2 matching 8 bases. The V segment lost 5 bases and the J segment 2 bases; nucleotides outside the gene matches: 9. Germline V gives CDR1 SGHAT, CDR2 FQNNGV. This CDR3 has 16 residues.

The chain combines TRBV29-1 with TRBJ2-4; maybe TRBD1 (6 bases). CDR1 is SQVTM, CDR2 ANQGSEA, per germline. The CDR3 is 13 residues long. Trimming removed 3 bases at V and 5 bases at J, with 11 bases between. The CDR3 loop reads CSVDPGQENIQYF. The CDR3 DNA reads TGCAGCGTTGATCCGGGACAAGAAAACATTCAGTACTTC.

V and J are TRBV27 and TRBJ2-2; 7 bases map to TRBD2. With V trimmed by 0 bases and J by 4 bases, 2 bases remained unmatched. Per germline, CDR1 MNHEY and CDR2 SMNVEV (reference sequence). The CDR3 sequence is 15 residues long. The CDR3 is CASSLSGEGTGELFF. DNA for the CDR3: TGTGCCAGCAGTTTATCAGGGGAGGGCACCGGGGAGCTGTTTTTT.

The chain joins TRBV5-1 to TRBJ1-4; possible D gene TRBD1, 6 bases. The CDR3 consists of 14 residues. Per germline, CDR1 SGHRS and CDR2 YFSETQ. V lost 0 bases and J lost 4, with 7 bases in between. The CDR3 DNA sequence: TGCGCCAGCAGCTTGGGACAGGTTAATGAAAAACTGTTTTTT. Translated: CASSLGQVNEKLFF.

About this clone: The sample contains more than one DNA sequence encoding this CDR3. This sequence joins TRBV27 and TRBJ2-7; 7 positions agree with TRBD2. CDR1 MNHEY and CDR2 SMNVEV come from the germline V gene (reference sequence). J was trimmed by 4 bases and V by 3 bases; bases with no gene match: 6. This CDR3 has 14 residues. The CDR3 sequence is CASSFGRERYEQYF. CDR3 DNA sequence: TGTGCCAGCAGTTTCGGGCGGGAGAGGTACGAGCAGTACTTC.

The chain carries TRBV21-1 and TRBJ2-1; the table gives TRBD2 as D, unverified against the DNA. TRBV21-1 is a pseudogene locus. The length of the CDR3 is 16 residues. In DNA form, the CDR3 reads TGTGCCAGCAGCAAAGCCGTGGGAGAAGATGGTACTGAGCAGTTCTTC. It codes for CASSKAVGEDGTEQFF.

The chain joins TRBV5-6 to TRBJ2-1; 7 nucleotides agree with TRBD2. Germline loops: CDR1 SGHDT, CDR2 YYEEEE. Losses at the gene ends were 4 bases for V and 7 bases for J; bases not matched to a gene: 2. The CDR3 totals 12 residues. CDR3 loop: CASSLGGNEQFF. CDR3 DNA: TGTGCCAGCAGCCTGGGGGGGAATGAGCAGTTCTTC.

This chain uses TRBV2 with TRBJ2-7; TRBD2 matches 10 bases. This CDR3 is built from 16 residues. J lost 1 base, V lost 7 bases, and 10 bases had no gene match. Per the germline V gene, CDR1 is SNHLY and CDR2 is FYNNEI. As DNA, the CDR3 is TGTGCCAGCAAGGAGATAGCGGGAGGTCTTTCCTACGAGCAGTACTTC. Translated: CASKEIAGGLSYEQYF.

The CDR3: CASSFGTGHQETQYF. In DNA form, the CDR3 reads TGTGCCAGCAGCTTCGGGACAGGACATCAAGAGACCCAGTACTTC. The gene calls are TRBV7-9 and TRBJ2-5, with TRBD1 identical over 8 bases. CDR3 size: 15 residues. The J segment lost 2 bases and the V segment lost 3 bases, leaving 5 bases of the junction unmatched. Germline CDR1 is SEHNR and CDR2 is FQNEAQ (reference sequence).

This chain joins TRBV7-2 and TRBJ1-2; D is ambiguous. Germline lookup yields CDR1 SGHTA and CDR2 FQGNSA. Trimming took 1 base from V and 4 from J, leaving 7 bases between them. The CDR3 consists of 13 residues. The CDR3 DNA sequence: TGTGCCAGCAGCTTAGGAGACGGCTATGGCTACACCTTC. It translates to CASSLGDGYGYTF.

The chain employs TRBV4-1 and TRBJ2-7; 12 bases match TRBD2. Germline CDR1 MGHRA, CDR2 YSYEKL. With V trimmed by 1 base and J by 5 bases, 3 bases remained unmatched. The CDR3 extends over 15 amino acids. This chain's CDR3 is CASSQGRLAGDEQYF. CDR3 bases: TGCGCCAGCAGCCAAGGTAGACTAGCGGGAGACGAGCAGTACTTC.

The chain combines TRBV4-1 with TRBJ2-7; D remains unclear. Between the trimmed V and J ends, which lost 2 bases and 6 bases, there was a span of 8 bases. The CDR3 spans 12 residues. From germline, CDR1 is MGHRA and CDR2 YSYEKL. Here the CDR3 reads CASSQTATEQYF. For the CDR3, the DNA is TGCGCCAGCAGCCAAACCGCTACCGAGCAGTACTTC.

The chain couples TRBV5-6 to TRBJ2-7; D perhaps matches TRBD2 (6 bases). Germline CDR1 and CDR2: SGHDT and YYEEEE. The CDR3 totals 13 residues. Trimming pared 5 bases from V and 5 bases from J, leaving 14 bases between. CDR3 DNA: TGTGCCAGCAGTGTGGCGGGGCTAAACGAGCAGTACTTC. Its protein is CASSVAGLNEQYF.

This clone was recorded only once. This sequence joins TRBV28 and TRBJ2-5; tentative D call: TRBD2 (5 bases). Germline V gives CDR1 MDHEN, CDR2 SYDVKM. The V gene lost 2 bases and the J gene lost 0 bases, with 13 bases spanning the gap. The CDR3 runs to 16 residues. The CDR3 DNA reads TGTGCCAGCAGTTTACCCGTGGTGGGAGACCAAGAGACCCAGTACTTC. Protein: CASSLPVVGDQETQYF. Based on the CDR3 plus reference TRBV28 and TRBJ2-5, the full variable domain is DVKVTQSSRYLVKRTGEKVFLECVQDMDHENMFWYRQDPGLGLRLIYFSYDVKMKEKGDIPEGYSVSREKKERFSLILESASTNQTSMYLCASSLPVVGDQETQYFGPGTRLLVL.

CDR3 region: CASKGQKNTGELFF. CDR3 in DNA: TGTGCCAGCAAGGGACAGAAGAACACCGGGGAGCTGTTTTTT. The gene calls are TRBV6-5 and TRBJ2-2; 7 positions match TRBD1. The germline V gene has CDR1 MNHEY and CDR2 SVGAGI. The CDR3 consists of 14 residues. V was clipped by 7 bases and J by 1 base; unmatched bases: 3.

The J gene is TRBJ2-5, the V gene TRBV7-7, with 11 positions matching TRBD2. The CDR3 runs 18 residues. V dropped 4 bases and J dropped 5; count of bases not matched to a gene: 15. The germline CDR1 and CDR2 sequences are SSHAT and FNYEAQ (reference sequence). In DNA, the CDR3 is TGTGCCAGCAGCTCCCCTCCCGGCACTAGCGGGAGTCAGGAGACCCAGTACTTC. Translated: CASSSPPGTSGSQETQYF.

In DNA, the CDR3 is TGCGCCAGCAGCCAAGGCGCGGGGGACCTGGGCGAGCAGTACTTC. This encodes CASSQGAGDLGEQYF. This chain links TRBV4-3 with TRBJ2-7, with TRBD2 matching 7 bases. Germline-derived CDR1 and CDR2 are LGHNA and YSLEER. The CDR3 is 15 amino acids. Germline trimming cut 1 base from V and 6 bases from J; bases unmatched to any gene: 9.

The V call is TRBV9, the J call TRBJ2-3; 8 bases fit TRBD2. CDR1 is SGDLS and CDR2 is YYNGEE in the germline V gene. This CDR3 contains 17 residues. Trimming removed 4 bases from V and 2 bases from J; junction bases left unmatched: 12. CDR3 region: CASSPRPGLGLTDTQYF. The CDR3 nucleotides read TGTGCCAGCAGCCCTCGCCCGGGACTAGGACTCACAGATACGCAGTATTTT.

This clone appeared once. The chain uses TRBV2 and TRBJ2-1; TRBD2 matches at 12 bases. Looked up from germline, CDR1 is SNHLY and CDR2 is FYNNEI. V lost 3 bases and J lost 0; bases outside the gene matches: 9. The CDR3 extends over 19 amino acids. CDR3 loop: CASSDPTSGRPSSYNEQFF. The CDR3 DNA reads as TGTGCCAGCAGTGACCCAACTAGCGGGAGGCCTAGCTCCTACAATGAGCAGTTCTTC.

The chain recombines TRBV11-3 with TRBJ2-1; 7 bases line up with TRBD2. Germline V gene lookup returns CDR1 SGHNT and CDR2 YENEEA. The CDR3 is 16 amino acids. Germline trimming cut 2 bases from V and 2 bases from J; bases unmatched to any gene: 6. The CDR3 here is CASSLTSVTPYNEQFF. CDR3 nucleotide sequence: TGTGCCAGCAGCTTAACTAGCGTGACTCCCTACAATGAGCAGTTCTTC.

The chain carries TRBV27 and TRBJ2-7; TRBD1 might be the D (6 bases). V gave up 6 bases and J gave up 4 bases, with 19 bases separating them. Germline loops: CDR1 MNHEY, CDR2 SMNVEV (reference sequence). The CDR3 is made up of 15 amino acids. The DNA for the CDR3 is TGTGCCAGCAGATCCGACAGGCGACATCCTTACGAGCAGTACTTC. Amino acid sequence: CASRSDRRHPYEQYF.

This clone has more than one count but fewer than ten. Other DNA sequences from this sample encode an identical CDR3 as well. The chain combines TRBV9 with TRBJ2-7, with D perhaps matching TRBD1 or TRBD2 (5 bases each). The germline CDR1 and CDR2 sequences are SGDLS and YYNGEE. The V gene lost 0 bases and the J gene lost 2 bases, with 9 bases spanning the gap. This CDR3 has 14 amino acids. The CDR3 loop reads CASSVGGGTYEQYF. CDR3 in DNA: TGTGCCAGCAGCGTAGGTGGGGGAACCTACGAGCAGTACTTC.

The chain links TRBV7-3 to TRBJ1-1, with TRBD1 matching over 9 bases. J lost 8 bases, V lost 3 bases, and 10 bases had no gene match. CDR1 and CDR2 from the germline V gene are SGHTA and FQGTGA. CDR3 size: 15 residues. The CDR3: CASSFYAAGQGEAFF. CDR3 coding DNA: TGTGCCAGCAGCTTTTATGCCGCGGGACAGGGAGAAGCTTTCTTT.

The CDR3: CASSGPDGGKTSGRYSTDTQYF. CDR3 DNA sequence: TGCGCCAGCAGTGGCCCAGATGGAGGGAAGACTAGCGGGAGGTATAGCACAGATACGCAGTATTTT. The chain couples TRBV10-2 to TRBJ2-3, with 13 bases identical to TRBD2. Losses at the gene ends were 4 bases for V and 0 bases for J; bases not matched to a gene: 19. Germline V gene lookup returns CDR1 WSHSY and CDR2 SAAADI. The CDR3 consists of 22 residues.

The chain employs TRBV5-5 and TRBJ2-7; 8 bases are shared with TRBD1. Trimming took 3 bases from V and 3 from J; bases not matched to a gene: 8. CDR1 is SGHKS and CDR2 is YYEKEE in the germline V gene (reference sequence). CDR3 length equals 15 residues. The CDR3 here is CASSSRSGGFYEQYF. In DNA form, the CDR3 reads TGTGCCAGCAGCTCCCGATCAGGGGGCTTCTACGAGCAGTACTTC.

Of note for this clone: Other nucleotide sequences in the sample specify the same CDR3. The chain has TRBV27 and TRBJ2-7; D call uncertain. CDR1 is MNHEY, CDR2 SMNVEV, per germline (reference sequence). Trimming took 0 bases from V and 2 from J, leaving 5 bases between them. The CDR3 contains 13 residues. The CDR3 loop reads CASSLSSTYEQYF. CDR3 sequence (DNA): TGTGCCAGCAGTTTATCCTCCACCTACGAGCAGTACTTC.